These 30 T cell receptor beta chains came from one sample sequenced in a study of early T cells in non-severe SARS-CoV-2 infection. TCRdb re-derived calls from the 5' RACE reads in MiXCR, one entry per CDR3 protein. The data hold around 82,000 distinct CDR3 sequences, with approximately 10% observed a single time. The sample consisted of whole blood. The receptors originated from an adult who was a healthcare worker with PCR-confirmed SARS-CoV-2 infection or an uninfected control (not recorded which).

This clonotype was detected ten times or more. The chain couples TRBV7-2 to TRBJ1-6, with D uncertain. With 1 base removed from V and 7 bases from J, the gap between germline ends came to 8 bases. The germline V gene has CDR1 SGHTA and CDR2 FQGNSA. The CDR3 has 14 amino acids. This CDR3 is CASSLVRLNSPLHF. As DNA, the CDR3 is TGTGCCAGCAGCTTAGTTCGGTTGAATTCACCCCTCCACTTT.

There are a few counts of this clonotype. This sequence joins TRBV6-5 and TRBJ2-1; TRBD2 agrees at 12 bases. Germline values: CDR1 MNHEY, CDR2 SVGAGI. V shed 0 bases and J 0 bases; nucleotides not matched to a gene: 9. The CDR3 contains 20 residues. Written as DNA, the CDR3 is TGTGCCAGCAGTTACTCCGGCGGACTAGCGGGGCAGAGCTCCTACAATGAGCAGTTCTTC. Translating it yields CASSYSGGLAGQSSYNEQFF.

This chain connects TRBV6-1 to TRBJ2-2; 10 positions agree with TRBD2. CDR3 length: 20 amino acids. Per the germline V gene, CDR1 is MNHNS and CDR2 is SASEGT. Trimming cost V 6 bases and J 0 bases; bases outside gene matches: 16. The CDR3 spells CASSKTIGLAEIANTGELFF. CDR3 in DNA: TGTGCCAGCAGCAAAACGATCGGACTAGCGGAGATCGCGAACACCGGGGAGCTGTTTTTT.

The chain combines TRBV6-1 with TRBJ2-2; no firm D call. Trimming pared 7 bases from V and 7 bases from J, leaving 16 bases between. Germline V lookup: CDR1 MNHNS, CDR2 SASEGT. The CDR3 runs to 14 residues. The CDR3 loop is CASTEPYKIGELFF. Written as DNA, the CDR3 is TGTGCCAGCACCGAACCGTACAAGATCGGGGAGCTGTTTTTT.

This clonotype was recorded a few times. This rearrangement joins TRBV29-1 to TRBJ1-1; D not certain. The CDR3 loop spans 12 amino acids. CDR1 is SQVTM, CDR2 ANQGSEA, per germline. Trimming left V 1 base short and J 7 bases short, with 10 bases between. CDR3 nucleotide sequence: TGCAGCGTTGAAGTGGGAGCGGGTGAAGCTTTCTTT. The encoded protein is CSVEVGAGEAFF. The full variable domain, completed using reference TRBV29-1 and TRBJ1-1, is SAVISQKPSRDICQRGTSLTIQCQVDSQVTMMFWYRQQPGQSLTLIATANQGSEATYESGFVIDKFPISRPNLTFSTLTVSNMSPEDSSIYLCSVEVGAGEAFFGQGTRLTVV.

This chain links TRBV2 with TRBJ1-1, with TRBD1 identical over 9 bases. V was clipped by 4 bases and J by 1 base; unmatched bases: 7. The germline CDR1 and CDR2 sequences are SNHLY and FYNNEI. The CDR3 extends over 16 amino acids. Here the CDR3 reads CASSAIGGQGNTEAFF. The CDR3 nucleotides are TGTGCCAGCAGTGCCATCGGGGGACAGGGGAACACTGAAGCTTTCTTT.

The CDR3 here is CSARGGAGTPNTEAFF. The DNA for the CDR3 is TGCAGTGCTAGAGGGGGGGCCGGGACACCGAACACTGAAGCTTTCTTT. The V gene is TRBV20-1, the J gene TRBJ1-1; weak D call: TRBD1 (6 bases). Trimming cost V 1 base and J 1 base, with 16 bases left between them. The CDR3 runs to 16 residues. Germline CDR1 is DFQATT and CDR2 is SNEGSKA (reference sequence).

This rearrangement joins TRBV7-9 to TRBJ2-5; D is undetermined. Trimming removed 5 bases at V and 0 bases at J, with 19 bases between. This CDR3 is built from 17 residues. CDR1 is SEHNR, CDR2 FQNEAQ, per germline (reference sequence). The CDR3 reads CASSPDHPPTYQETQYF. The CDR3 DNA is TGTGCCAGCAGCCCGGATCATCCCCCCACGTACCAAGAGACCCAGTACTTC.

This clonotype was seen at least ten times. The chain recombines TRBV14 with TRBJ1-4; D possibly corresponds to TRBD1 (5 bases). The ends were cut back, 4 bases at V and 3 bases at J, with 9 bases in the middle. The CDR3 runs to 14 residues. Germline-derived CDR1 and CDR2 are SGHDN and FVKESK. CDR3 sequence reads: CASSRVGANEKLFF. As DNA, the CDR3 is TGTGCCAGCAGCCGTGTGGGGGCTAATGAAAAACTGTTTTTT. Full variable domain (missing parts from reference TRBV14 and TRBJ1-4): EAGVTQFPSHSVIEKGQTVTLRCDPISGHDNLYWYRRVMGKEIKFLLHFVKESKQDESGMPNNRFLAERTGGTYSTLKVQPAELEDSGVYFCASSRVGANEKLFFGSGTQLSVL.

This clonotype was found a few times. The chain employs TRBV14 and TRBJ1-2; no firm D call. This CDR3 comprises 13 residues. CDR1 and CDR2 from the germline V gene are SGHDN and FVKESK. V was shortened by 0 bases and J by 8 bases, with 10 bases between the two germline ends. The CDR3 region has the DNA TGTGCCAGCAGCCAAGAATATCAGAGAGGCTACACCTTC. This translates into CASSQEYQRGYTF.

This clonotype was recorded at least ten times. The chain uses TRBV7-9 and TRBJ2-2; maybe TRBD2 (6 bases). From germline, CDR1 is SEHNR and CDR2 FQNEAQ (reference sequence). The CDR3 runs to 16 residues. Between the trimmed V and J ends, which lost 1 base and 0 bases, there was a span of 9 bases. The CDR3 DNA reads TGTGCCAGCAGCTTAGAGGGACTCCCGAACACCGGGGAGCTGTTTTTT. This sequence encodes CASSLEGLPNTGELFF.

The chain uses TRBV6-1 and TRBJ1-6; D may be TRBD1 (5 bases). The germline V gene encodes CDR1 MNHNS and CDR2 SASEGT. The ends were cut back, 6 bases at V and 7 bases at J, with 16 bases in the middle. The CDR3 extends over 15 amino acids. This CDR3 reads CASSLRDARNSPLHF. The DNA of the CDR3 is TGTGCCAGCAGCCTCCGGGACGCCAGAAATTCACCCCTCCACTTT.

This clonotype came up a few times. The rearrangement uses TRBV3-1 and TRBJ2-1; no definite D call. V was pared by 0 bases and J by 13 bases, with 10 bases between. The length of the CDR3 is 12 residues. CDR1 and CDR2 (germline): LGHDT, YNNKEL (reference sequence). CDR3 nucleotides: TGTGCCAGCAGCCAAGATCTTGGGCTTCAGTTCTTC. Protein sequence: CASSQDLGLQFF.

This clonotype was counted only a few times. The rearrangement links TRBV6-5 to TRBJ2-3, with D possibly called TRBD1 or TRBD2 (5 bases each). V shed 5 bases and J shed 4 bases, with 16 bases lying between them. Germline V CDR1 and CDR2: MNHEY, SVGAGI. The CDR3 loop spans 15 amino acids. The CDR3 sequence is CASSPGLVGPDTQYF. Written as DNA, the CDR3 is TGTGCCAGCAGTCCCGGACTGGTGGGGCCAGATACGCAGTATTTT.

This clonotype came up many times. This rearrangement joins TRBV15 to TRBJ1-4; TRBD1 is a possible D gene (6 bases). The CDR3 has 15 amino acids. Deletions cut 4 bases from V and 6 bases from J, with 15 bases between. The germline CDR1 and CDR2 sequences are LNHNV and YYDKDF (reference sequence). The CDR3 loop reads CATSTSGAQDEKLFF. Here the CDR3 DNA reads TGTGCCACCAGCACCTCAGGGGCGCAGGATGAAAAACTGTTTTTT.

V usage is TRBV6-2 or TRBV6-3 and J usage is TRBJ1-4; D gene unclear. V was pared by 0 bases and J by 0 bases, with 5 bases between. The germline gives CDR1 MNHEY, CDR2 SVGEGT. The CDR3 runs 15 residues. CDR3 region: CASSYSWATNEKLFF. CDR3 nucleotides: TGTGCCAGCAGTTACTCGTGGGCAACTAATGAAAAACTGTTTTTT.

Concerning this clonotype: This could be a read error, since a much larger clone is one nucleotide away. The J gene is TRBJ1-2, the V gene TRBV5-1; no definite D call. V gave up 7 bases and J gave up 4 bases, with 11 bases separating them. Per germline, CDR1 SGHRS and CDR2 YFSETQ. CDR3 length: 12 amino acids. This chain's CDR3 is CASGPSGYGYTF. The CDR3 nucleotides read TGCGCCAGCGGACCCTCAGGCTATGGCTACACCTTC.

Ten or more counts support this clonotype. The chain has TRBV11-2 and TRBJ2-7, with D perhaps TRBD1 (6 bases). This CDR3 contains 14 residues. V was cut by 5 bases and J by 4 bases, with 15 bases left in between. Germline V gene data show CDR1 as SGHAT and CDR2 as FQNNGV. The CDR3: CASSSRTVLYEQYF. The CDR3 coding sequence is TGTGCCAGCAGCAGCCGGACAGTATTGTACGAGCAGTACTTC. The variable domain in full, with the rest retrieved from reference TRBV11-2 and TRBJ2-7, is EAGVAQSPRYKIIEKRQSVAFWCNPISGHATLYWYQQILGQGPKLLIQFQNNGVVDDSQLPKDRFSAERLKGVDSTLKIQPAKLEDSAVYLCASSSRTVLYEQYFGPGTRLTVT.

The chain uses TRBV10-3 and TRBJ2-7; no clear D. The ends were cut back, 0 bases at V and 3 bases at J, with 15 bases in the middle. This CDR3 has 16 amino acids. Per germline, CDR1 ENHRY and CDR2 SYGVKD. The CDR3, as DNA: TGTGCCATCAGTGAGTCCCCCAAACCCCTTAACTACGAGCAGTACTTC. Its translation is CAISESPKPLNYEQYF.

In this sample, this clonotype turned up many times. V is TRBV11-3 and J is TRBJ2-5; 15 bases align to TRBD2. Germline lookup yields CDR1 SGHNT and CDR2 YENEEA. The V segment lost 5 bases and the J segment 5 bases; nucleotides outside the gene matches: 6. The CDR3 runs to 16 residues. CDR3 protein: CASSTRTSGGAETQYF. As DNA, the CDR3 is TGTGCCAGCAGCACTCGGACTAGCGGGGGGGCTGAGACCCAGTACTTC.

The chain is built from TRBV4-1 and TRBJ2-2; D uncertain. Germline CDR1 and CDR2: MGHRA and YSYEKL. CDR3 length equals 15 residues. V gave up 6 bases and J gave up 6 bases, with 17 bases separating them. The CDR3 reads CASRPDMEFAGELFF. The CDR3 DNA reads TGCGCCAGCAGGCCAGACATGGAATTCGCCGGGGAGCTGTTTTTT.

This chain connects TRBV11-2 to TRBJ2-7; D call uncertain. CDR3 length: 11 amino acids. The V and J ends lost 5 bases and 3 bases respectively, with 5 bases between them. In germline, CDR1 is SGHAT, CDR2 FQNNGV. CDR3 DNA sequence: TGTGCCAGCAGCCCCAACTACGAGCAGTACTTC. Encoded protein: CASSPNYEQYF.

This CDR3 reads CASTNPPSLNYNEQFF. CDR3 in DNA: TGTGCCAGCACCAATCCGCCCAGTTTAAACTACAATGAGCAGTTCTTC. The chain combines TRBV6-2 or TRBV6-3 with TRBJ2-1; D unresolved. The CDR3 totals 16 residues. Per germline, CDR1 MNHEY and CDR2 SVGEGT. The V and J ends lost 7 bases and 3 bases respectively, with 19 bases between them.

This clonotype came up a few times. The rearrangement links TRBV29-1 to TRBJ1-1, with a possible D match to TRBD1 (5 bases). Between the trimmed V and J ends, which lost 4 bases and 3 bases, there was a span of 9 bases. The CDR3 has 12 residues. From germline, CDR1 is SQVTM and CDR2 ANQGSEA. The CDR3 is CSVVGRDTEAFF. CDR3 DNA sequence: TGCAGCGTTGTGGGCAGGGACACTGAAGCTTTCTTT.

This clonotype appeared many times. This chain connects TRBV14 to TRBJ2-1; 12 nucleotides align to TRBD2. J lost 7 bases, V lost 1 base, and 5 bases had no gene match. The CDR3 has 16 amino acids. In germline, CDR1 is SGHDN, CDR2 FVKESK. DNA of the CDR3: TGTGCCAGCAGCCAAGTAACTAGCGGGGGGATAAATGAGCAGTTCTTC. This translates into CASSQVTSGGINEQFF. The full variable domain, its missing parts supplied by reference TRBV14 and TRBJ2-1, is EAGVTQFPSHSVIEKGQTVTLRCDPISGHDNLYWYRRVMGKEIKFLLHFVKESKQDESGMPNNRFLAERTGGTYSTLKVQPAELEDSGVYFCASSQVTSGGINEQFFGPGTRLTVL.

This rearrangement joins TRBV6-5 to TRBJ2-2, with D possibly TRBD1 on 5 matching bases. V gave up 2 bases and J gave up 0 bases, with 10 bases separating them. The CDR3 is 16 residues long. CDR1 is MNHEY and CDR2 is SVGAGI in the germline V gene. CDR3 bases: TGTGCCAGCAGTTACCAGACAGTGTCGAACACCGGGGAGCTGTTTTTT. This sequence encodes CASSYQTVSNTGELFF.

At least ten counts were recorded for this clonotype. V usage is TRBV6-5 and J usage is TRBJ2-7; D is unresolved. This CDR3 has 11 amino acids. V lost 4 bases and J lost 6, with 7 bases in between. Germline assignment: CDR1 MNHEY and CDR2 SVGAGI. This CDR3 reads CASSSPGEQYF. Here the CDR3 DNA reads TGTGCCAGCAGTTCCCCCGGCGAGCAGTACTTC.

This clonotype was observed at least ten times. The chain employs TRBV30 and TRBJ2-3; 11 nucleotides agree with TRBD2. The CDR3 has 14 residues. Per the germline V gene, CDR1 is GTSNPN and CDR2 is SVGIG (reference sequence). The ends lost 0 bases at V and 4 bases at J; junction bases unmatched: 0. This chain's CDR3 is CAWSVLAGADTQYF. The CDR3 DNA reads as TGTGCCTGGAGTGTACTAGCGGGGGCAGATACGCAGTATTTT.

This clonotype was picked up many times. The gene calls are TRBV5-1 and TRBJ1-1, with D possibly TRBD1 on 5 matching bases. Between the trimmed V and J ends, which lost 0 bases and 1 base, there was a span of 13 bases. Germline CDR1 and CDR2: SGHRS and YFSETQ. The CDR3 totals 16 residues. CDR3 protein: CASSLAAGPQNTEAFF. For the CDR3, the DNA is TGCGCCAGCAGCTTGGCGGCAGGGCCCCAGAACACTGAAGCTTTCTTT.

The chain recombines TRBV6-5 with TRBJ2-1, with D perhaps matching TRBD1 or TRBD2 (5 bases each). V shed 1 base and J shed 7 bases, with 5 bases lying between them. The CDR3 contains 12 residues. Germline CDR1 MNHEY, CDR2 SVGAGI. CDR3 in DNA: TGTGCCAGCAGTTACTGGGGGAATGAGCAGTTCTTC. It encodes CASSYWGNEQFF.